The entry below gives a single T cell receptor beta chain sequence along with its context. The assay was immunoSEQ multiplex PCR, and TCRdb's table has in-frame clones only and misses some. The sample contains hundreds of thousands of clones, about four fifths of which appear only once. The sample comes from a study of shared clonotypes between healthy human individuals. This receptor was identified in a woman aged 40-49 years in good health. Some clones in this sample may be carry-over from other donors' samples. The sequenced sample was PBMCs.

The CDR3, as DNA: TGTGCCATCAATGGTGGGACTAGTAACACCGGGGAGCTGTTTTTT. Translation: CAINGGTSNTGELFF. The chain employs TRBV10-3 and TRBJ2-2; TRBD2 agrees at 8 bases. Germline V gene data show CDR1 as ENHRY and CDR2 as SYGVKD. The CDR3 totals 15 residues. V dropped 7 bases and J dropped 2; count of bases not matched to a gene: 6.